Below, one T cell receptor (beta chain) is given with its context. Its antigen is unidentified. The entry originates in a study of shared clonotypes between healthy human individuals. Study in general: The study used three CD4 naive, three CD4 memory, two CD8 naive and one CD8 memory plate per donor. Notes on the study in general: Sequencing of the sorted subsets was shown by rarefaction to be incomplete despite large depth.

CDR1 MNHEY and CDR2 SMNVEV come from the germline V gene (reference sequence). V lost 11 bases, J lost 2 bases, and 22 bases stayed unmatched. This CDR3 has 19 residues. Partitioning of CD4+ cells yielded a CD45RA+ naive subset and a CD45RA-negative memory subset. Evenly divided among several immunoSEQ plates was the genomic DNA of each subset. Using immunoSEQ multiplex PCR, the repertoire was profiled, and TCRdb retains in-frame clones only, with some absent. The sample consists of around 2,000,000 clones, 95% of them appearing once. The sequencing sample was made of naive CD4+ T cells sorted from blood. Indicated subset: CD45RA+ positively selected. V and J are TRBV27 and TRBJ2-3, with 10 positions matching TRBD2. The receptor was isolated from a man aged 18 to 30 in good health. This CDR3 reads CALYVGRKVAGGSTDTQYF. The CDR3 DNA is TGTGCCCTGTACGTAGGACGTAAAGTAGCGGGGGGCTCCACAGATACGCAGTATTTT.